Presented here are 8 T cell receptor beta chains from one specimen sequenced in a study of Graves' ophthalmopathy and Graves' hyperthyroidism. Amplified material comprised TCR beta CDR3 regions derived from RNA transcripts. The authors performed first-round RT-PCR with HTBI primers and then a second-round multiplex PCR. TCRdb processed the multiplex PCR reads anew with MiXCR; each CDR3 protein has one entry. The sample shows 1 million to 1.3 million distinct CDR3 sequences, around a third of them seen only once. Sequenced input: peripheral blood or thyroid tissue (not recorded which). The receptors stem from an adult man with Graves' hyperthyroidism.

The J gene is TRBJ2-5, the V gene TRBV20-1, with TRBD1 matching 9 bases. The CDR3 length is 14 residues. V lost 6 bases to trimming and J lost 1 base; unmatched junction nucleotides: 6. The germline CDR1 and CDR2 sequences are DFQATT and SNEGSKA (reference sequence). The chain's CDR3 is CSAETGGFQETQYF. In DNA form, the CDR3 reads TGCAGTGCAGAGACAGGGGGTTTCCAAGAGACCCAGTACTTC.

This clonotype was detected many times. The V and J genes are TRBV20-1 and TRBJ2-5; D not resolved. V lost 3 bases and J lost 5, with 13 bases in between. This CDR3 is built from 13 residues. In germline, CDR1 is DFQATT, CDR2 SNEGSKA (reference sequence). DNA for the CDR3: TGCAGTGCTAGTAACTGGGATGGGGAGACCCAGTACTTC. This codes for CSASNWDGETQYF.

This clonotype came up many times. The chain carries TRBV7-9 and TRBJ2-5, with 10 bases lining up with TRBD2. The germline CDR1 and CDR2 sequences are SEHNR and FQNEAQ (reference sequence). Germline trimming cut 2 bases from V and 4 bases from J; bases unmatched to any gene: 7. This CDR3 has 16 amino acids. CDR3 DNA: TGTGCCAGCAGCTTAAGCAGCGGGAGGGCTCCAGAGACCCAGTACTTC. It yields the protein CASSLSSGRAPETQYF. The full variable domain, with the rest looked up from reference TRBV7-9 and TRBJ2-5, is DTGVSQNPRHKITKRGQNVTFRCDPISEHNRLYWYRQTLGQGPEFLTYFQNEAQLEKSRLLSDRFSAERPKGSFSTLEIQRTEQGDSAMYLCASSLSSGRAPETQYFGPGTRLLVL.

This clonotype was detected only once. The V gene is TRBV7-2, the J gene TRBJ1-1; 9 nucleotides align to TRBD1. The CDR3 totals 13 residues. Germline V gene data show CDR1 as SGHTA and CDR2 as FQGNSA. With V trimmed by 5 bases and J by 7 bases, 5 bases remained unmatched. CDR3 DNA sequence: TGTACCAGCAGCATTCCGGGACAGGGTGAAGCTTTCTTT. This translates into CTSSIPGQGEAFF.

The rearrangement links TRBV10-3 to TRBJ2-7; D could derive from TRBD1 or TRBD2 (5 bases each). CDR1 is ENHRY and CDR2 is SYGVKD in the germline V gene. V gave up 11 bases and J gave up 0 bases, with 11 bases separating them. The CDR3 consists of 12 residues. The CDR3 region is CAGRDHSYEQYF. The CDR3 coding sequence is TGTGCCGGCCGGGACCACTCCTACGAGCAGTACTTC.

Comments on this clonotype: The conserved phenylalanine or tryptophan normally closing the CDR3 is absent here, so this likely arose from a read error. V and J are TRBV19 and TRBJ1-1; a weak D match, TRBD1 (5 bases). The germline V gene has CDR1 LNHDA and CDR2 SQIVND (reference sequence). V shed 5 bases and J shed 11 bases, with 15 bases lying between them. This CDR3 is 12 amino acids long. The CDR3 nucleotides are TGTGCCAGTAGTTCACAGACAGTTAGGGCTTTCCTT. Translated, it gives CASSSQTVRAFL.

Ten or more counts support this clonotype. The J gene is TRBJ2-5, the V gene TRBV20-1; 10 bases agree with TRBD2. V shed 3 bases and J 4 bases; nucleotides not matched to a gene: 8. The CDR3 has 15 amino acids. CDR1 is DFQATT, CDR2 SNEGSKA, per germline (reference sequence). The CDR3 sequence is CSASRTSGGRETQYF. The CDR3 region has the DNA TGCAGTGCTAGCCGGACTAGCGGTGGGAGAGAGACCCAGTACTTC.

Many counts were recorded for this clonotype. The rearrangement joins TRBV29-1 to TRBJ2-7; no reliable D call. There are 12 residues in the CDR3. V lost 1 base, J lost 1 base, and 5 bases lay in between. The germline V gene encodes CDR1 SQVTM and CDR2 ANQGSEA. CDR3 residues: CSVEVGSYEQYF. CDR3 sequence (DNA): TGCAGCGTTGAAGTGGGTTCCTACGAGCAGTACTTC.